This TCR beta chain derives from a study of blood T cell repertoires in COVID-19. Looking at the study overall: COVID-19 samples, acute and convalescent, were from the United States, Italy and Spain. The cDNA or gDNA used as material had been derived from T cells, B-cell-depleted T cells, or PBMCs.

In the original workflow: It was from reference gene primer amplification that nucleated cell counts were estimated. Profiled with immunoSEQ multiplex PCR; TCRdb holds only in-frame clones, not every one. V and J calls and clone size are those listed in that table; D and trimming were worked out from the DNA. The table has about 190,000 clones, 88% seen once. The CDR3 sequence is 12 residues long. V shed 1 base and J shed 6 bases, with 7 bases lying between them. Looked up from germline, CDR1 is SGHAT and CDR2 is FQNNGV. Sequenced: peripheral blood. The receptor was isolated from a man younger than 45 with acute or convalescent COVID-19. The gene calls are TRBV11-2 and TRBJ2-7, with D unresolved. CDR3 sequence: CASSLVSFEQYF. In nucleotides, the CDR3 is TGTGCCAGCAGCTTAGTATCGTTCGAGCAGTACTTC.